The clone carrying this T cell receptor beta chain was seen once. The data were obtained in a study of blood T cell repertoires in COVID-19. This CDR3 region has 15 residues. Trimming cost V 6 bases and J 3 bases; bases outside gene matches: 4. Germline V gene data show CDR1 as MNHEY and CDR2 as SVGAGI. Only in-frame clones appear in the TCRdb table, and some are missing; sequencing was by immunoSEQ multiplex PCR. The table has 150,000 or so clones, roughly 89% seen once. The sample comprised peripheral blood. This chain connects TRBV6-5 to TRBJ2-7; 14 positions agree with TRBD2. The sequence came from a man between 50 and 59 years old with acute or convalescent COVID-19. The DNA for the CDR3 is TGTGCCAGCAGCTACGGACTAGCGGGAGGCTACGAGCAGTACTTC. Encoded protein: CASSYGLAGGYEQYF.